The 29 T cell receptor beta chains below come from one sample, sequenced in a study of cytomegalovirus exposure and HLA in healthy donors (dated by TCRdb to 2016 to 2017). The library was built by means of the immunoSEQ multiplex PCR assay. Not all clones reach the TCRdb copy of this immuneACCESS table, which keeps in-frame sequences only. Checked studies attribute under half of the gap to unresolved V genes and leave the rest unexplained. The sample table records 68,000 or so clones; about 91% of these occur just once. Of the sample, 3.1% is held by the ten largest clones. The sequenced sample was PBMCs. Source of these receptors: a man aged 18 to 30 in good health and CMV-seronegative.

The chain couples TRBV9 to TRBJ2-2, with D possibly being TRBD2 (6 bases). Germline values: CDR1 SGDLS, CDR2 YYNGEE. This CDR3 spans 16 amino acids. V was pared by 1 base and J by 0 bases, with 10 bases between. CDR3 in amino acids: CASSVSGGANTGELFF. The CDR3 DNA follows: TGTGCCAGCAGCGTATCGGGCGGGGCGAACACCGGGGAGCTGTTTTTT.

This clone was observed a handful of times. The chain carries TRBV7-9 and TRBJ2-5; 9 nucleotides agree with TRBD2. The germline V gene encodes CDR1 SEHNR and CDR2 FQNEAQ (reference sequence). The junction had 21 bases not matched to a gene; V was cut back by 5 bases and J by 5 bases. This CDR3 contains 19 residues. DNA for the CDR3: TGTGCCAGCAGCGCCTCAACTGGGGGTAGCGGGAGAGAAGGTGAGACCCAGTACTTC. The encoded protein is CASSASTGGSGREGETQYF.

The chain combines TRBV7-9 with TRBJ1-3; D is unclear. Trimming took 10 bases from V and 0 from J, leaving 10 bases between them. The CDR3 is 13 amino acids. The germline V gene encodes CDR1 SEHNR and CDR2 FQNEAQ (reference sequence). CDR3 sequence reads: CATPGDSGNTIYF. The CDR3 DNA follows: TGTGCCACCCCCGGGGACTCTGGAAACACCATATATTTT.

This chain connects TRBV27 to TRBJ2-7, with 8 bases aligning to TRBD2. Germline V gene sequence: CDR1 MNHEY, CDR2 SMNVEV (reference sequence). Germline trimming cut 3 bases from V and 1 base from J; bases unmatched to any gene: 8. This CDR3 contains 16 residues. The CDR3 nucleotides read TGTGCCAGCAGTTTTCTCGCTAGCGGGCCGTCCTACGAGCAGTACTTC. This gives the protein CASSFLASGPSYEQYF.

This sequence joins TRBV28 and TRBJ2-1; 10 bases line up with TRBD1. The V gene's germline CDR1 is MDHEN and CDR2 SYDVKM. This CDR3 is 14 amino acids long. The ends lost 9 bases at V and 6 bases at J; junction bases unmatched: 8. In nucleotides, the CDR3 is TGTGCCAGTGAAACCGGGACAGGGGTCAATGAGCAGTTCTTC. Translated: CASETGTGVNEQFF.

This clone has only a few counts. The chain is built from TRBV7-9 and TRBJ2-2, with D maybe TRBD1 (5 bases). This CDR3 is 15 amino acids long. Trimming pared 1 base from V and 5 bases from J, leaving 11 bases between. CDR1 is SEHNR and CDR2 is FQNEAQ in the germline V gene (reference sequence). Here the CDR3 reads CASSLVGRVTGELFF. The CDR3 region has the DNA TGTGCCAGCAGCTTAGTAGGCAGGGTAACCGGGGAGCTGTTTTTT.

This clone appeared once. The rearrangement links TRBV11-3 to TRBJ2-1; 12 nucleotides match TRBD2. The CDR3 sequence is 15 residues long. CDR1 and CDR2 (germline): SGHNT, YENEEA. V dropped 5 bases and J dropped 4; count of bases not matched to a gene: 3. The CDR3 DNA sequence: TGTGCCAGCAGCCTCGGGACTAGCGGGTACAATGAGCAGTTCTTC. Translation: CASSLGTSGYNEQFF.

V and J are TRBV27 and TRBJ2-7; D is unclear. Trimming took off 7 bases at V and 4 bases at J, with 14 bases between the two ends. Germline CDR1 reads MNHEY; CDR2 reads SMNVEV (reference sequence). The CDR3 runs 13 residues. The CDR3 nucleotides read TGTGCCAGCATGTCGCTCCTACCTTACGAGCAGTACTTC. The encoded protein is CASMSLLPYEQYF.

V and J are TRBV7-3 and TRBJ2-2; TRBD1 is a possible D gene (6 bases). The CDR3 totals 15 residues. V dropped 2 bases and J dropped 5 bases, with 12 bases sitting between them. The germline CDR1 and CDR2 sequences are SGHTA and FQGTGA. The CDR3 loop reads CASSLSLTGTGELFF. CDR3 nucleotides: TGTGCCAGCAGCTTATCTTTAACAGGGACCGGGGAGCTGTTTTTT.

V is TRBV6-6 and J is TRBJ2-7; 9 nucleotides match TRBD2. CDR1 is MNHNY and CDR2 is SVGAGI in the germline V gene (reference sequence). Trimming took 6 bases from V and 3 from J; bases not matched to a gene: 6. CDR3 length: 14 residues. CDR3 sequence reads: CASSLTSGNYEQYF. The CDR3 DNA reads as TGTGCCAGCAGCTTGACTAGCGGAAACTACGAGCAGTACTTC.

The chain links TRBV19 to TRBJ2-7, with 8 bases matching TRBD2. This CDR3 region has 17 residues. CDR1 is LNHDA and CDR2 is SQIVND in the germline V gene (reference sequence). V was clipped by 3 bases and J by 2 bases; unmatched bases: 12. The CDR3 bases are TGTGCCAGTAGTATTTTGGCGTCGGGGGGGGCCCCCTACGAGCAGTACTTC. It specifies CASSILASGGAPYEQYF.

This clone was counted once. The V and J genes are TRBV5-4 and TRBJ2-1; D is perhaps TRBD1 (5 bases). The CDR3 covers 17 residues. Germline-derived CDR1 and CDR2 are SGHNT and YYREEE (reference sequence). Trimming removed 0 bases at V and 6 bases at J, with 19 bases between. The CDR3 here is CASSLVGVLLKGNEQFF. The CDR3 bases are TGTGCCAGCAGCTTGGTAGGGGTACTCCTCAAGGGCAATGAGCAGTTCTTC.

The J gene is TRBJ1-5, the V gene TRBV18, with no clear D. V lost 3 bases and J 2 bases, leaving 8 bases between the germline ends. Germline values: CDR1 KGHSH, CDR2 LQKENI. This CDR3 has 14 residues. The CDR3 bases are TGTGCCAGCTCACCCGGGTGGGGCAATCAGCCCCAGCATTTT. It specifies CASSPGWGNQPQHF. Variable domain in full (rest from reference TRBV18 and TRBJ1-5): NAGVMQNPRHLVRRRGQEARLRCSPMKGHSHVYWYRQLPEEGLKFMVYLQKENIIDESGMPKERFSAEFPKEGPSILRIQQVVRGDSAAYFCASSPGWGNQPQHFGDGTRLSIL.

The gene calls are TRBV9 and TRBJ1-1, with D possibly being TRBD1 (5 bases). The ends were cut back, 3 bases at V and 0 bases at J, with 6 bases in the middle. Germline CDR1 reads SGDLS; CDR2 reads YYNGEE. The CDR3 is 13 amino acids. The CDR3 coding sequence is TGTGCCAGCAGCGCGGACATGAACACTGAAGCTTTCTTT. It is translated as CASSADMNTEAFF.

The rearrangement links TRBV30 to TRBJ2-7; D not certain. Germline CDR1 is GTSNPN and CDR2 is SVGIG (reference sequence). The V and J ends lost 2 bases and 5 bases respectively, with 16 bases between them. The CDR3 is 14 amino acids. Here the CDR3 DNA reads TGTGCCTGGAGTCAAGGAGTACGGAGTAACGAGCAGTACTTC. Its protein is CAWSQGVRSNEQYF.

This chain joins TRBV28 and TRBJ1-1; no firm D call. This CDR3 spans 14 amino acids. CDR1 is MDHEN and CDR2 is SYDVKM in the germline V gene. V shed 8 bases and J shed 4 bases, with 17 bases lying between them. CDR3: CASATRSPRTEAFF. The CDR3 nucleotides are TGTGCCAGCGCAACAAGGAGTCCTCGCACTGAAGCTTTCTTT.

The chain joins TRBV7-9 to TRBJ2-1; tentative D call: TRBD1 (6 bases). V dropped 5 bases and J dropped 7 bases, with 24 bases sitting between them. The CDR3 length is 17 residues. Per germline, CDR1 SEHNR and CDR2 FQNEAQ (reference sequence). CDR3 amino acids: CASSIPLGETQGNEQFF. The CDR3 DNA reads TGTGCCAGCAGCATCCCTCTGGGCGAAACGCAGGGGAATGAGCAGTTCTTC. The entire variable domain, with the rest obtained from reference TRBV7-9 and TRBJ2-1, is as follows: DTGVSQNPRHKITKRGQNVTFRCDPISEHNRLYWYRQTLGQGPEFLTYFQNEAQLEKSRLLSDRFSAERPKGSFSTLEIQRTEQGDSAMYLCASSIPLGETQGNEQFFGPGTRLTVL.

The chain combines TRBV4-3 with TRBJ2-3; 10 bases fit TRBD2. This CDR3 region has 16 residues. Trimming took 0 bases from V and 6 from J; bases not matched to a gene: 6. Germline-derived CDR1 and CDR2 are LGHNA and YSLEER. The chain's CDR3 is CASSQDPTSGRDTQYF. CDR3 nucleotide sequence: TGCGCCAGCAGCCAAGACCCGACTAGCGGGCGTGATACGCAGTATTTT.

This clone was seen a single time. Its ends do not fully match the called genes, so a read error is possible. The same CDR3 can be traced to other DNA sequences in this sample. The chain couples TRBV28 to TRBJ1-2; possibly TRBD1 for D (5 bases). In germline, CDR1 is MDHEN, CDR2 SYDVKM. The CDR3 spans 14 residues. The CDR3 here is CASSPLRDSTGYTF. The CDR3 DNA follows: TGTGCCAGCAGCCCTCTCAGGGATTCAACTGGCTACACTTTC.

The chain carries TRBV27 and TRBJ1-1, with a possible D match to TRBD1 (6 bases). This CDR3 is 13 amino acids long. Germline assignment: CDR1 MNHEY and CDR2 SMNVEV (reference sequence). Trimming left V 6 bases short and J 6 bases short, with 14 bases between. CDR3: CASRRTEISEAFF. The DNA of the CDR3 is TGTGCCAGCAGACGGACAGAAATCTCTGAAGCTTTCTTT.

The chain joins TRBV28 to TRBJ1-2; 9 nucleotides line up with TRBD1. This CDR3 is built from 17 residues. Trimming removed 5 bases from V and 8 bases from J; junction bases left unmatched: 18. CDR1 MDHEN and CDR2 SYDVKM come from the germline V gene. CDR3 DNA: TGTGCCAGCAGTCCCGCTGACCCTCGACAGGGGGTAACGGGCTACACCTTC. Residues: CASSPADPRQGVTGYTF.

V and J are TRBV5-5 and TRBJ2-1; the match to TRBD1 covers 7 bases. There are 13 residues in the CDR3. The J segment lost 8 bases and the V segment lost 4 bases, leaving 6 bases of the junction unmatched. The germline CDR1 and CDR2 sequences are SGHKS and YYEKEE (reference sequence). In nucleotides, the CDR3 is TGTGCCAGCAGCCAGGGACAGATCCATGAGCAGTTCTTC. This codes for CASSQGQIHEQFF.

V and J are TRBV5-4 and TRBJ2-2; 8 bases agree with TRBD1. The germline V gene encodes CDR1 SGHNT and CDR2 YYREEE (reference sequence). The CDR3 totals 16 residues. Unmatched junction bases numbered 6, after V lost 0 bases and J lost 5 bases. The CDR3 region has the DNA TGTGCCAGCAGCTTGGCTCAGGGGGCTGAAACCGGGGAGCTGTTTTTT. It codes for CASSLAQGAETGELFF.

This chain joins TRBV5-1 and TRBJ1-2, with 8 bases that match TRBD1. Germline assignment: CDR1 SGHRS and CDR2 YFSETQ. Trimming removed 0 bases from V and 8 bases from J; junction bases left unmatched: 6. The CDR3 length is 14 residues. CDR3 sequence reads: CASSLAGQAEGYTF. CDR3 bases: TGCGCCAGCAGCTTGGCGGGACAGGCGGAGGGCTACACCTTC.

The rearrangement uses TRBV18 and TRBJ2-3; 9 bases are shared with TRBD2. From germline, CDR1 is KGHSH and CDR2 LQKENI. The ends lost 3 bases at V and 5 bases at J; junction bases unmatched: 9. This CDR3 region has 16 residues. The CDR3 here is CASSPLAGVGLDTQYF. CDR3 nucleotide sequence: TGTGCCAGCTCACCTTTAGCGGGAGTTGGGCTAGATACGCAGTATTTT.

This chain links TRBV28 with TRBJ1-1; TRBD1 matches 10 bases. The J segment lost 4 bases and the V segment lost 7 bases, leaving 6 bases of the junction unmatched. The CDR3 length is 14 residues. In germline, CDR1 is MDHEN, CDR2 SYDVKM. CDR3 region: CASIYRTGGTEAFF. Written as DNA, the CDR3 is TGTGCCAGCATTTACAGGACAGGGGGCACTGAAGCTTTCTTT.

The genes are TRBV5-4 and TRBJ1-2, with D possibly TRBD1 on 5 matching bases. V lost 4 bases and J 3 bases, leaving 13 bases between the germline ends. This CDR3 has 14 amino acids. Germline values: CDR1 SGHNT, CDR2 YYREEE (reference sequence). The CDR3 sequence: CASSPETADYGYTF. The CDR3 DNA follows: TGTGCCAGCAGCCCGGAGACAGCCGACTATGGCTACACCTTC.

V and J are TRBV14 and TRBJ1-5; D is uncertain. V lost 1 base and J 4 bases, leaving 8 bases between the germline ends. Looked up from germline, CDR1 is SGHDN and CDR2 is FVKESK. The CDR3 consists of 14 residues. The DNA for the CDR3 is TGTGCCAGCAGCCAAGTTGGCCGAAATCAGCCCCAGCATTTT. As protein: CASSQVGRNQPQHF.

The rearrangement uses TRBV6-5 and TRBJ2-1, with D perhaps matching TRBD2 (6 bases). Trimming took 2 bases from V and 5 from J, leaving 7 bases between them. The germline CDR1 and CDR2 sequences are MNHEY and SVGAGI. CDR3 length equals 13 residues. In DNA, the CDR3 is TGTGCCAGCAGTTACCCGGGAGACAATGAGCAGTTCTTC. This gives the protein CASSYPGDNEQFF.